A selection of T cell receptor beta chains follows, all from one sample in a study of shared clonotypes between healthy human individuals. The table came from immunoSEQ multiplex PCR; TCRdb's copy has only in-frame clones and leaves some out. This sample has more than 2,000,000 clones; approximately 95% occur once, and the top ten carry approximately 0.4%. The sample taken for sequencing was naive CD4+ T cells from PBMCs. These receptors came from a man younger than 30 in good health. Some clones in this sample may be carry-over from other donors' samples. The CDR3 runs from the conserved cysteine through the conserved F or W. D genes are given only for firm matches. Only some rows state a clone size, as once, few, many or a class for expanded clones.

.	TRBJ1-1	TRBV20-1	.	TGCAGTGCTAGTCGCGCCGGTGAAGCTTTCTTT	CSASRAGEAFF
.	TRBJ2-3	TRBV6-4	TRBD1	TGTGCCAGCAGTGCGGGGACAGGCGATACGCAGTATTTT	CASSAGTGDTQYF
.	TRBJ1-1	TRBV2	TRBD1	TGTGCCAGCAGACCCGACAGGGGGCAAGTTTGGACTGAAGCTTTCTTT	CASRPDRGQVWTEAFF
.	TRBJ2-7	TRBV6-5	TRBD1	TGTGCCAGCAGTCGAGGACAGGGTCCCTACGAGCAGTACTTC	CASSRGQGPYEQYF
.	TRBJ2-1	TRBV2	.	TGTGCCAGCAAGGTGGAGGAGGAGCAGTTCTTC	CASKVEEEQFF
few	TRBJ1-5	TRBV7-6	.	TGTGCCAGCAGCCCGGGGACCAATCAGCCCCAGCATTTT	CASSPGTNQPQHF
.	TRBJ1-2	TRBV5-4	.	TGTGCGGCCGGCACTAACTATGGCTACACCTTC	CAAGTNYGYTF
.	TRBJ2-3	TRBV6-1	.	TGTGCCAGCAGTGGCAGGGGGGAGGTTAGCACAGATACGCAGTATTTT	CASSGRGEVSTDTQYF
.	TRBJ2-1	TRBV6-1	.	TGTGCCAGCAGTGGGCAATCTTCCCGATACCCATACAATGAGCAGTTCTTC	CASSGQSSRYPYNEQFF
.	TRBJ2-1	TRBV7-2	.	TGTGCCAGCAGCTGGGGTCTACGCGTCGATGAGCAGTTCTTC	CASSWGLRVDEQFF
.	TRBJ2-7	TRBV5-4	.	TGTGCCAGCAGCCCAGGGGCAAACAGCTACGAGCAGTACTTC	CASSPGANSYEQYF
.	TRBJ2-1	TRBV27	.	TGTGCCAGCAGCAGGGGGGGTAGCTCCTACAATGAGCAGTTCTTC	CASSRGGSSYNEQFF
.	TRBJ2-1	TRBV11-1	TRBD2	TGTGCCAGCAGCTTAAGAGCGGGAGGCGTCGGGAATGAGCAGTTCTTC	CASSLRAGGVGNEQFF
.	TRBJ2-7	TRBV10-3	.	TGTGCCATCAGTGGCAGGACCTACGAGCAGTACTTC	CAISGRTYEQYF
.	TRBJ1-1	TRBV4-1	TRBD1	TGCGCCAGCAGCCAAGATCAGGGGACAGGGGTCTACTCCATGAACACTGAAGCTTTCTTT	CASSQDQGTGVYSMNTEAFF
once	TRBJ1-1	TRBV11-2	TRBD1	TGTGCCAGCAGCAGGGGGCTGGCTGAAGCTTTCTTT	CASSRGLAEAFF
once	TRBJ2-3	TRBV11-1	.	TGTGCCAGCAGCCCCATCCTATTCACAGATACGCAGTATTTT	CASSPILFTDTQYF
.	TRBJ1-3	TRBV5-1	TRBD1	TGCGCCAGCAGCTTGGAAGGGGACAGGGTTGGAAACACCATATATTTT	CASSLEGDRVGNTIYF
.	TRBJ1-2	TRBV4-3	.	TGCGCCAGCAGCCAAGCCCCGCAGGGCGCCTATGGCTACACCTTC	CASSQAPQGAYGYTF
.	TRBJ2-7	TRBV23-1	.	TGCGCCAGCAGTCACCTCTACGAGCAGTACTTC	CASSHLYEQYF
.	TRBJ2-7	TRBV28	TRBD2	TGTGCCAGCAGTTTACGTCTAGCGGGCTCCTACGAGCAGTACTTC	CASSLRLAGSYEQYF
.	TRBJ1-1	TRBV27	TRBD1	TGTGCCAGCAGTCCAACCGGGACAGTGAACACTGAAGCTTTCTTT	CASSPTGTVNTEAFF
.	TRBJ2-3	TRBV30	TRBD2	TGTGCCTGGAGCGATCCGGGGAGGGAAGATACGCAGTATTTT	CAWSDPGREDTQYF
.	TRBJ2-3	TRBV7-3	.	TGTGCCAGCGGTCGATCTCCCCCAGATACGCAGTATTTT	CASGRSPPDTQYF
.	TRBJ1-1	TRBV29-1	TRBD1	TGCAGCGTTGAATTTGTCCAGGGGGACACTGAAGCTTTCTTT	CSVEFVQGDTEAFF
.	TRBJ2-7	TRBV5-1	TRBD1	TGCGCCAGCAGCATTAACCCGGGACAGGTCCGCGAGCAGTACTTC	CASSINPGQVREQYF
once	TRBJ1-3	TRBV13	.	TGTGCCAGCAGCTTAGGGGGGCAGGGGACGGGAAACACCATATATTTT	CASSLGGQGTGNTIYF
.	TRBJ2-3	TRBV5-1	.	TGCGCCAGCAGCCCCCGGGACCCGCGCACAGATACGCAGTATTTT	CASSPRDPRTDTQYF
.	TRBJ1-1	TRBV28	.	TGTGCCAGCAGTCCCGGGACATTATCCTGGAACACTGAAGCTTTCTTT	CASSPGTLSWNTEAFF
.	TRBJ2-5	TRBV7-7	TRBD1	TGTGCCAGCAGCTCAGGGGGCAGCCAAGAGACCCAGTACTTC	CASSSGGSQETQYF
.	TRBJ1-5	TRBV28	.	TGTGCCAGCAGTTTAAAAAAAGGCAGGGCGGATCAGCCCCAGCATTTT	CASSLKKGRADQPQHF
.	TRBJ1-2	TRBV2	.	TGTGCCAGCAGTGAAGCGGGGGGCGGCTACACCTTC	CASSEAGGGYTF
.	TRBJ2-7	TRBV29-1	.	TGCAGCGTTTGGGGGCTTACGGAGCAGTACTTC	CSVWGLTEQYF
.	TRBJ2-2	TRBV4-1	.	TGCGCCAGCAGCCGACCAGGTTCTTCCACCGGGGAGCTGTTTTTT	CASSRPGSSTGELFF
once	TRBJ2-7	TRBV7-2	TRBD1	TGTGCCAGCAGCCGGGGACAGGCGCCGACCCATTCCTACGAGCAGTACTTC	CASSRGQAPTHSYEQYF
.	TRBJ2-1	TRBV5-1	.	TGCGCCAGCAGCTTGGGATGGGTTTACAATGAGCAGTTCTTC	CASSLGWVYNEQFF
.	TRBJ2-5	TRBV5-4	TRBD2	TGTGCCAGCAGCCCATCTAGCGGACAAGAGACCCAGTACTTC	CASSPSSGQETQYF
.	TRBJ1-5	TRBV18	TRBD1	TGTGCCAGCTCCCAGGGGGAGAATCAGCCCCAGCATTTT	CASSQGENQPQHF
.	TRBJ2-7	TRBV6-1	.	TGTGCCAGCAGTCCATTGGGTCTAGGCTACGAGCAGTACTTC	CASSPLGLGYEQYF
.	TRBJ2-7	TRBV15	.	TGTGCCACCAGCAGAGCAGGACAGACCTACGAGCAGTACTTC	CATSRAGQTYEQYF
.	TRBJ1-5	TRBV27	TRBD1	TGTGCCAGCAGTTTGGGACAGGGGGCAGGTCAGCCCCAGCATTTT	CASSLGQGAGQPQHF
.	TRBJ2-7	TRBV5-8	TRBD2	TGTGCCAGCAGCTTGGTGGGACTAGCGGGAGGGAGTTCCTCCTACGAGCAGTACTTC	CASSLVGLAGGSSSYEQYF
.	TRBJ2-3	TRBV27	TRBD1	TGTGCCAGCAGTCGGAAGGGGGCGCTCGTGAGCACAGATACGCAGTATTTT	CASSRKGALVSTDTQYF
once	TRBJ1-2	TRBV28	.	TGTGCCAGCGCCCCGAGACCGGTTCACTATGGCTACACCTTC	CASAPRPVHYGYTF
once	TRBJ2-7	TRBV4-2	.	TGTGCCAGCAGCCAAGGATTACTAGTTTCCCACGAGCAGTACTTC	CASSQGLLVSHEQYF
.	TRBJ1-4	TRBV19	.	TGTGCCAGTAGTATTGGGGGAATGGGGAATGAAAAACTGTTTTTT	CASSIGGMGNEKLFF
.	TRBJ2-4	TRBV11-2	.	TGTGCCAGCAGCTCCCCGACGATAGCCAAAAACATTCAGTACTTC	CASSSPTIAKNIQYF
.	TRBJ2-1	TRBV5-1	TRBD2	TGCGCCAGCAGCTACATAGCGGGAGCCGTTGGTGAGCAGTTCTTC	CASSYIAGAVGEQFF
.	TRBJ2-3	TRBV6-5	TRBD1	TGTGCCAGCAGGGCTGGGACAGTGAACACAGATACGCAGTATTTT	CASRAGTVNTDTQYF
.	TRBJ1-4	TRBV7-9	TRBD1	TGTGCCAGCAGCATTATTCCGGGACAGGGTAATGAAAAACTGTTTTTT	CASSIIPGQGNEKLFF
.	TRBJ2-3	TRBV7-3	TRBD2	TGTGCCAGCAGCTGGGCGGGAGGGCCCTCAAGTACGCAGTATTTT	CASSWAGGPSSTQYF
.	TRBJ1-5	TRBV28	TRBD1	TGTGCCAGCAGTTTATTGGACAGGGGAATACAGCCCCAGCATTTT	CASSLLDRGIQPQHF
.	TRBJ1-1	TRBV27	.	TGTGCCAGCAGTTTAAAGCCCCAGGGCCCTGAAGCTTTCTTT	CASSLKPQGPEAFF
once	TRBJ2-7	TRBV4-1	.	TGCGCCAGCAGCCCCTACACCCCCTGGCAGGGGGGGGGCTACGAGCAGTACTTC	CASSPYTPWQGGGYEQYF
.	TRBJ2-4	TRBV2	TRBD1	TGTGCCAGCAGTGTAAAACAGGGGGGTAGGGGATTTTGGGAAAACATTCAGTACTTC	CASSVKQGGRGFWENIQYF
.	TRBJ1-1	TRBV18	TRBD1	TGTGCCAGCTCACCACGGCGGGGACAGGGGATCGCCACTGAAGCTTTCTTT	CASSPRRGQGIATEAFF
.	TRBJ1-3	TRBV7-6	.	TGTGCCAGCAGCCTGACGGGTCCAATATCTGGAAACACCATATATTTT	CASSLTGPISGNTIYF
.	TRBJ2-7	TRBV4-1	TRBD2	TGCGCCAGCAGCCATAGGGCGGCTAGCGGGAGTTTGCCCCAATACTACGAGCAGTACTTC	CASSHRAASGSLPQYYEQYF
.	TRBJ1-1	TRBV29-1	.	TGCAGCGTTGGTCAGCTCCTTATGAACACTGAAGCTTTCTTT	CSVGQLLMNTEAFF
.	TRBJ2-5	TRBV7-3	.	TGTGCCAGCAGCGAGATACACGGTGTGGGGACCCAGTACTTC	CASSEIHGVGTQYF